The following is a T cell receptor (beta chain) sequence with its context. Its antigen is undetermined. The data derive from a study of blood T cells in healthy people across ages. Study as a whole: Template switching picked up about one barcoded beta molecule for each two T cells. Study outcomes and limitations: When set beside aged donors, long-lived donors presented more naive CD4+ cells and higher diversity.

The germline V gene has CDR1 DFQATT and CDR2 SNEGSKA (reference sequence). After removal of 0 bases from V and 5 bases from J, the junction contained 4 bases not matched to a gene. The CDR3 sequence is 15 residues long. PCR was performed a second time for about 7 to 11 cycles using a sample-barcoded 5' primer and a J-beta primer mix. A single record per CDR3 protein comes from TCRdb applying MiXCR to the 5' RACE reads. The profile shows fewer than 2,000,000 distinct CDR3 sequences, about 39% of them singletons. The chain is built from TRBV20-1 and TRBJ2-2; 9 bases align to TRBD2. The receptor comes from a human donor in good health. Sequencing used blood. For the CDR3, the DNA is TGCAGTGCTAGAGATCAGCTAGCGGGGACCGGGGAGCTGTTTTTT. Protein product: CSARDQLAGTGELFF.